A selection of T cell receptor beta chains follows, all from one sample in a study of T cells expressing NK-cell markers. TCRdb re-called the 5' RACE reads, yielding one record per CDR3 amino acid sequence without DNA. Its clone listing holds 250,000 to 300,000 distinct CDR3 sequences. The sample comprised blood T cells: a sorted CD56 or NKG2C T cell subset, CD4+ or CD8+ T cells, or bulk PBMC T cells (not recorded which). These receptor sequences come from a man aged 18 to 29 in good health. Both conserved end residues are part of each CDR3. Each record gives: V gene, J gene, CDR3 protein.

TRBV12-3/TRBV12-4,TRBJ1-6,CASSFAQGNSPLHF
TRBV5-1,TRBJ2-1,CASRSLAEYNEQFF
TRBV5-1,TRBJ1-1,CASSSVGENTEAFF
TRBV12-3/TRBV12-4,TRBJ2-1,CASSLFRDNEQFF
TRBV12-3/TRBV12-4,TRBJ2-1,CAAGGQGPREQFF
TRBV12-3/TRBV12-4,TRBJ1-5,CASSLGTGVQPQHF
TRBV2,TRBJ2-1,CASSSRAGGYNEQFF
TRBV12-3/TRBV12-4,TRBJ1-2,CASSPGASNYGYTF
TRBV12-3/TRBV12-4,TRBJ2-1,CASSVDRGRDEQFF
TRBV6-1,TRBJ2-4,CASRQSSTGMQAKNIQYF
TRBV20-1,TRBJ2-1,CSATPRTYNEQFF
TRBV15,TRBJ1-2,CATSQGGQGGSYGYTF
TRBV10-3,TRBJ2-3,CAISERRDTDTQYF
TRBV4-1,TRBJ2-5,CASSQTSGTHQETQYF
TRBV4-3,TRBJ2-6,CASRDDQANVLTF
TRBV9,TRBJ2-3,CASSVGPGISGLADTQYF
TRBV2,TRBJ2-7,CASSAGQGSTYEQYF
TRBV4-1,TRBJ1-3,CASSQLGLRSGNTIYF
TRBV30,TRBJ2-5,CASGPGQAETQYF
TRBV3-1,TRBJ2-7,CASSQGTRTGQYF
TRBV5-1,TRBJ2-3,CASLLASSTDTQYF
TRBV30,TRBJ2-1,CAWKTGGDEQFF
TRBV18,TRBJ2-2,CASSPSVPQSTGELFF
TRBV7-9,TRBJ2-4,CASSGQGRQSYF
TRBV29-1,TRBJ2-3,CSGDQGGRKPDTQYF
TRBV7-2,TRBJ2-3,CASSPNAIAWGTDTQYF
TRBV12-3/TRBV12-4,TRBJ1-1,CASRKDLNTEAFF
TRBV12-3/TRBV12-4,TRBJ2-1,CASSRVKRDNEQFF
TRBV7-8,TRBJ2-3,CASSRDRQDTDTQYF
TRBV29-1,TRBJ1-1,CSVAPKGNTEAFF